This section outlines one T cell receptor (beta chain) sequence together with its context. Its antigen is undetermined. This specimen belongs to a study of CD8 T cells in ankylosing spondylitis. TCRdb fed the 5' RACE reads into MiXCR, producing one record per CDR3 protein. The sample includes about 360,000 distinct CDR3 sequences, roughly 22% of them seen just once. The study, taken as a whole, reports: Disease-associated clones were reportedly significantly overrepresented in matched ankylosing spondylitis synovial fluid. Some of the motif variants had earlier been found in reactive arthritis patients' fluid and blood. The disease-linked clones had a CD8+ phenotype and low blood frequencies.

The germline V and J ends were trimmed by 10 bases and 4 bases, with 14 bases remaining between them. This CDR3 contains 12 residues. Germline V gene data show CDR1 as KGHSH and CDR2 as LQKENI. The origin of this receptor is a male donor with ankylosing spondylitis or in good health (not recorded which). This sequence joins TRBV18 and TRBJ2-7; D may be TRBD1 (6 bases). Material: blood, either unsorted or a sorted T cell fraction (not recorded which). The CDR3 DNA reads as TGTGCCACTTCCTTACAGGGATACGAGCAGTACTTC. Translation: CATSLQGYEQYF.